The 13 T cell receptor beta chains below were found in one sample sequenced in a study of metastatic and nonmetastatic thyroid tumors. All patients were untreated before thyroid surgery. TCRdb re-analyzed the PCR reads using MiXCR. This table has tens of thousands of clones, around 13% appearing once. Sequenced: tumor tissue. The source of these receptors is a female donor with papillary thyroid cancer or a benign thyroid nodule (not recorded which). Some clones in this sample may be carry-over from other donors' samples.

This clone was detected ten times or more. CDR3 nucleotides: TGCAGTGCTAGAGAGACAGGGAATGATGAGACCCAGTACTTC. Amino acid sequence: CSARETGNDETQYF. The chain recombines TRBV20-1 with TRBJ2-5, with TRBD1 identical over 7 bases. Germline V gene lookup returns CDR1 DFQATT and CDR2 SNEGSKA (reference sequence). The CDR3 contains 14 residues. The junction had 6 bases not matched to a gene; V was cut back by 0 bases and J by 5 bases.

This clone was picked up many times. This chain links TRBV18 with TRBJ2-7; perhaps TRBD2 as D (5 bases). Germline V CDR1 and CDR2: KGHSH, LQKENI. The germline V and J ends were trimmed by 3 bases and 3 bases, with 9 bases remaining between them. The CDR3 covers 13 residues. The DNA of the CDR3 is TGTGCCAGCTCACCCGGGATTCACTACGAGCAGTACTTC. This encodes CASSPGIHYEQYF.

Of note for this clone: This may arise from a read error, as a much more abundant clone is one base away. The CDR3 carries no conserved terminal phenylalanine or tryptophan, so it likely arises from a read error. The chain has TRBV5-6 and TRBJ2-3; TRBD1 might be the D (6 bases). Germline V gene lookup returns CDR1 SGHDT and CDR2 YYEEEE. The CDR3 spans 14 residues. V dropped 0 bases and J dropped 11 bases, with 16 bases sitting between them. CDR3 amino acids: CASSLDNRDKLQYL. The CDR3 nucleotides read TGTGCCAGCAGCTTGGATAACAGGGACAAACTGCAGTATCTT.

As regards this clone: A much larger clone differs by one base, so this may be a read error. This rearrangement joins TRBV6-1 to TRBJ2-1, with TRBD2 identical over 12 bases. Germline V CDR1 and CDR2: MNHNS, SASEGT. Germline trimming cut 7 bases from V and 2 bases from J; bases unmatched to any gene: 6. This CDR3 comprises 16 residues. The DNA of the CDR3 is TGTGCCAGCATCCGCCGACTAGCGGGAGCCTACAATGAGCAGTTCTTC. This codes for CASIRRLAGAYNEQFF.

The V and J genes are TRBV27 and TRBJ2-6; D is uncertain. The CDR3 consists of 14 residues. With 10 bases removed from V and 3 bases from J, the gap between germline ends came to 13 bases. Germline V gene lookup returns CDR1 MNHEY and CDR2 SMNVEV (reference sequence). This chain's CDR3 is CAIGWKVGANVLTF. DNA of the CDR3: TGTGCCATCGGTTGGAAAGTTGGGGCCAACGTCCTGACTTTC. The complete variable domain, with remaining parts taken from reference TRBV27 and TRBJ2-6, reads EAQVTQNPRYLITVTGKKLTVTCSQNMNHEYMSWYRQDPGLGLRQIYYSMNVEVTDKGDVPEGYKVSRKEKRNFPLILESPSPNQTSLYFCAIGWKVGANVLTFGAGSRLTVL.

This chain joins TRBV30 and TRBJ1-1; no clear D. Trimming left V 0 bases short and J 8 bases short, with 16 bases between. The CDR3 is made up of 14 amino acids. Germline CDR1 is GTSNPN and CDR2 is SVGIG (reference sequence). The CDR3 DNA follows: TGTGCCTGGAGTGTAGAGAGTCGGCGGGGAGAAGCTTTCTTT. Protein product: CAWSVESRRGEAFF.

With respect to this clone: The identical CDR3 is also encoded by other nucleotide sequences in the sample. The chain recombines TRBV6-6 with TRBJ2-5; a weak D match, TRBD2 (5 bases). Germline V gene data show CDR1 as MNHNY and CDR2 as SVGAGI (reference sequence). The CDR3 has 14 amino acids. V gave up 2 bases and J gave up 5 bases, with 12 bases separating them. As DNA, the CDR3 is TGTGCCAGCAGTTACCCAGGCGGAGGCGAGACCCAGTACTTC. As protein: CASSYPGGGETQYF.

This clone has only a few counts. The V gene is TRBV6-5, the J gene TRBJ2-7; 8 bases are shared with TRBD2. V gave up 1 base and J gave up 6 bases; unmatched junction bases: 5. The CDR3 is 14 residues long. Per germline, CDR1 MNHEY and CDR2 SVGAGI. The CDR3: CASSYYRTSREQYF. DNA of the CDR3: TGTGCCAGCAGTTACTATAGGACTAGCCGCGAGCAGTACTTC.

In this sample, this clone turned up many times. This sequence joins TRBV7-2 and TRBJ1-1; D is unclear. The CDR3 has 14 amino acids. Germline V gene lookup returns CDR1 SGHTA and CDR2 FQGNSA. V lost 5 bases and J lost 3, with 13 bases in between. The CDR3 protein is CASSQMGEYTEAFF. CDR3 bases: TGTGCCAGCAGCCAAATGGGAGAATACACTGAAGCTTTCTTT.

This clone has a count of ten or more. V and J are TRBV5-1 and TRBJ2-1; D not certain. The CDR3 covers 12 residues. V was cut by 2 bases and J by 6 bases, with 6 bases left in between. Germline loops: CDR1 SGHRS, CDR2 YFSETQ. CDR3 sequence reads: CASSLNGNEQFF. The CDR3 coding sequence is TGCGCCAGCAGCTTAAACGGCAATGAGCAGTTCTTC.

At least ten counts were recorded for this clone. V gene TRBV29-1 combines with J gene TRBJ1-1; 10 bases align to TRBD1. Germline V gives CDR1 SQVTM, CDR2 ANQGSEA. Trimming at V came to 7 bases and at J to 1 base, leaving 6 bases not matched to a gene. The CDR3 covers 14 residues. The CDR3 DNA reads TGCAGCGATAGGACAGGGGGGGCGAACACTGAAGCTTTCTTT. Protein sequence: CSDRTGGANTEAFF. Filled out from reference TRBV29-1 and TRBJ1-1, the complete variable domain reads SAVISQKPSRDICQRGTSLTIQCQVDSQVTMMFWYRQQPGQSLTLIATANQGSEATYESGFVIDKFPISRPNLTFSTLTVSNMSPEDSSIYLCSDRTGGANTEAFFGQGTRLTVV.

This clone was picked up a small number of times. This may arise from a read error, as a much more abundant clone is one base away. Other DNA sequences in this sample translate to the same CDR3. This chain links TRBV6-2 or TRBV6-3 with TRBJ2-1; 9 bases map to TRBD2. V shed 4 bases and J 3 bases; nucleotides not matched to a gene: 4. This CDR3 is built from 15 residues. Germline V gene lookup returns CDR1 MNHEY and CDR2 SVGEGT. CDR3 bases: TGTGCCAGCAGTTGGAGACTAGCGGTCTACAATGAGCAGTTCTTC. Translation gives CASSWRLAVYNEQFF.

This rearrangement joins TRBV5-1 to TRBJ2-7; D possibly uses TRBD1 or TRBD2 (5 bases each). Germline CDR1 is SGHRS and CDR2 is YFSETQ. The CDR3 runs to 14 residues. The V end was cut by 4 bases, the J end by 3 bases, with 14 bases between. The CDR3 sequence: CASSPEGRSYEQYF. The DNA of the CDR3 is TGCGCCAGCAGCCCCGAGGGACGGAGCTACGAGCAGTACTTC.